Each of the 12 T cell receptor beta chains below was sequenced from the same sample in a study of pediatric ulcerative colitis. TCRdb keeps only in-frame clones here, not all; method: immunoSEQ multiplex PCR. The sample yields 30,000 to 45,000 clones, less than 90% seen once. The sequencing input was blood. These receptors were obtained from a girl aged 5-17 years with moderate ulcerative colitis.

This clone was counted between two and nine times. The chain carries TRBV19 and TRBJ1-5; possible D gene TRBD1, 5 bases. This CDR3 has 13 residues. Germline values: CDR1 LNHDA, CDR2 SQIVND (reference sequence). The V and J ends lost 6 bases and 4 bases respectively, with 10 bases between them. CDR3 loop: CASSPRQNQPQHF. As DNA, the CDR3 is TGTGCCAGTAGCCCGAGACAGAATCAGCCCCAGCATTTT.

The chain combines TRBV2 with TRBJ2-7, with no clear D. CDR3 size: 12 residues. In germline, CDR1 is SNHLY, CDR2 FYNNEI. The V and J ends lost 5 bases and 3 bases respectively, with 8 bases between them. The CDR3: CASSSTYYEQYF. The CDR3 bases are TGTGCCAGCAGTAGTACTTACTACGAGCAGTACTTC.

V is TRBV30 and J is TRBJ1-2; D is unresolved. Trimming removed 4 bases at V and 0 bases at J, with 9 bases between. Looked up from germline, CDR1 is GTSNPN and CDR2 is SVGIG (reference sequence). There are 13 residues in the CDR3. For the CDR3, the DNA is TGTGCCTGGAAGCCGGGAGCTAACTATGGCTACACCTTC. Its translation is CAWKPGANYGYTF.

The chain joins TRBV6-5 to TRBJ2-1; D unresolved. The germline V gene has CDR1 MNHEY and CDR2 SVGAGI. This CDR3 spans 12 amino acids. V lost 5 bases to trimming and J lost 3 bases, with 5 bases between them. The CDR3 DNA reads TGTGCCAGCAGTCTAAACTACAATGAGCAGTTCTTC. It translates to CASSLNYNEQFF.

This clone came up once. The chain uses TRBV20-1 and TRBJ1-1, with unresolved D. Trimming removed 5 bases at V and 0 bases at J, with 1 base between. The CDR3 runs 10 residues. The germline V gene has CDR1 DFQATT and CDR2 SNEGSKA (reference sequence). The CDR3 is CSALNTEAFF. The CDR3 DNA sequence: TGCAGTGCTTTGAACACTGAAGCTTTCTTT.

The CDR3 DNA is TGTGCCAGCAGTTCATTGGGGGGGAATCAGCCCCAGCATTTT. Translated: CASSSLGGNQPQHF. The rearrangement links TRBV27 to TRBJ1-5; perhaps TRBD1 as D (5 bases). Germline CDR1 MNHEY, CDR2 SMNVEV (reference sequence). The germline V and J ends were trimmed by 4 bases and 4 bases, with 11 bases remaining between them. This CDR3 spans 14 amino acids.

The gene calls are TRBV29-1 and TRBJ2-7; D tentatively reads TRBD1 or TRBD2 (7 bases each). In germline, CDR1 is SQVTM, CDR2 ANQGSEA. CDR3 length equals 13 residues. Trimming removed 7 bases from V and 3 bases from J, with 16 bases in between. CDR3 bases: TGCAGCGCCAGGGGGGGGCAAAGCTACGAGCAGTACTTC. Protein product: CSARGGQSYEQYF.

V gene TRBV7-9 combines with J gene TRBJ2-7; weak D call: TRBD1 (6 bases). The length of the CDR3 is 13 residues. Germline CDR1 and CDR2: SEHNR and FQNEAQ (reference sequence). Trimming pared 5 bases from V and 3 bases from J, leaving 11 bases between. The CDR3 spells CASSRGQNYEQYF. The DNA for the CDR3 is TGTGCCAGCAGCCGAGGACAGAACTACGAGCAGTACTTC.

The rearrangement joins TRBV14 to TRBJ1-4; D uncertain. Trimming pared 1 base from V and 8 bases from J, leaving 11 bases between. The CDR3 contains 14 residues. Germline-derived CDR1 and CDR2 are SGHDN and FVKESK. CDR3 bases: TGTGCCAGCAGCCAAGGGGTGACTCCGGAAAAACTGTTTTTT. This codes for CASSQGVTPEKLFF.

The chain carries TRBV5-1 and TRBJ1-2; D not certain. This CDR3 is 12 amino acids long. The germline V gene encodes CDR1 SGHRS and CDR2 YFSETQ. V was clipped by 4 bases and J by 8 bases, with 12 bases between them. The CDR3 is CASSLPGDGYTF. The CDR3 region has the DNA TGCGCCAGCAGCCTTCCAGGAGACGGCTACACCTTC.

J is TRBJ2-5 and V is TRBV30; D remains ambiguous. The CDR3 has 11 residues. Per germline, CDR1 GTSNPN and CDR2 SVGIG (reference sequence). Trimming stripped 3 bases from V and 4 bases from J, with 6 bases between. This chain's CDR3 is CAWSRPETQYF. The CDR3 DNA reads as TGTGCCTGGAGCCGGCCAGAGACCCAGTACTTC.

The chain employs TRBV21-1 and TRBJ1-2. TRBV21-1 is classified as a pseudogene. The length of the CDR3 is 13 residues. Written as DNA, the CDR3 is TGTGCCAGTATCCCGGGAAGAGGATATGGCTACACCTTC. Its protein product is CASIPGRGYGYTF.